Following are 28 T cell receptor beta chains from one sample sequenced in a study of identical twins. TCRdb processed the 5' RACE reads anew with MiXCR; each CDR3 protein has one entry. The sample holds 350,000 to 400,000 distinct CDR3 sequences; approximately 8.8% are singletons and the top ten take more than 8%. The sequenced material came from naive T cells sorted from blood. The receptor source for this set is a woman between 50 and 59 years old in good health.

This clonotype was observed a handful of times. The gene calls are TRBV29-1 and TRBJ2-3, with D possibly matching TRBD2 (6 bases). Germline CDR1 reads SQVTM; CDR2 reads ANQGSEA. The CDR3 totals 14 residues. Trimming pared 1 base from V and 3 bases from J, leaving 11 bases between. For the CDR3, the DNA is TGCAGCGTTGAAGTGGGAGGTTGGACAGATACGCAGTATTTT. The encoded protein is CSVEVGGWTDTQYF.

This clonotype has a handful of counts. The chain recombines TRBV20-1 with TRBJ2-3; no firm D call. The germline V gene has CDR1 DFQATT and CDR2 SNEGSKA (reference sequence). V was shortened by 0 bases and J by 0 bases, with 10 bases between the two germline ends. This CDR3 comprises 15 residues. CDR3 sequence (DNA): TGCAGTGCTAGAGATTTCGCGGCTAGCACAGATACGCAGTATTTT. Protein: CSARDFAASTDTQYF.

This chain uses TRBV6-6 with TRBJ2-6; a possible D gene is TRBD1 (6 bases). Trimming shortened V by 4 bases and J by 1 base, and 20 bases separated the two germline ends. The CDR3 totals 19 residues. Germline CDR1 MNHNY, CDR2 SVGAGI (reference sequence). The CDR3: CASSFGRGSSSSGANVLTF. CDR3 coding DNA: TGTGCCAGCAGTTTCGGCAGGGGATCGTCCTCGTCTGGGGCCAACGTCCTGACTTTC.

This clonotype was detected ten times or more. V is TRBV2 and J is TRBJ2-1; perhaps TRBD2 as D (6 bases). Trimming took off 0 bases at V and 10 bases at J, with 10 bases between the two ends. Germline V gives CDR1 SNHLY, CDR2 FYNNEI. The CDR3 has 13 residues. The CDR3 spells CASSEARRGEQFF. The DNA for the CDR3 is TGTGCCAGCAGTGAAGCGCGGAGGGGCGAGCAGTTCTTC.

This clonotype has a count of ten or more. The CDR3 loop is CSVTGVLIYEQYF. The CDR3 DNA reads as TGCAGCGTTACAGGGGTTTTGATCTACGAGCAGTACTTC. This sequence joins TRBV29-1 and TRBJ2-7; 7 bases align to TRBD1. Per germline, CDR1 SQVTM and CDR2 ANQGSEA. The CDR3 is 13 residues long. Unmatched junction bases numbered 7, after V lost 5 bases and J lost 3 bases.

This clonotype came up a few times. The chain joins TRBV7-8 to TRBJ2-1, with 13 bases identical to TRBD2. Looked up from germline, CDR1 is SGHVS and CDR2 is FQNEAQ. The CDR3 length is 18 residues. V dropped 6 bases and J dropped 0; count of bases not matched to a gene: 8. The CDR3 nucleotides read TGTGCCAGCAGGATCGGGACTAGCGGGATCGGCTCCTACAATGAGCAGTTCTTC. Protein: CASRIGTSGIGSYNEQFF.

The V gene is TRBV3-1, the J gene TRBJ2-7, with 7 nucleotides matching TRBD2. Germline V gene sequence: CDR1 LGHDT, CDR2 YNNKEL (reference sequence). The CDR3 runs to 13 residues. Trimming at V came to 5 bases and at J to 2 bases, leaving 3 bases not matched to a gene. CDR3 in amino acids: CASSGGLAYEQYF. CDR3 DNA: TGTGCCAGCAGCGGCGGACTAGCCTACGAGCAGTACTTC.

This clonotype was observed many times. The chain recombines TRBV20-1 with TRBJ2-1; D might be TRBD2 (6 bases). The CDR3 totals 12 residues. CDR1 and CDR2 from the germline V gene are DFQATT and SNEGSKA (reference sequence). The V gene lost 5 bases and the J gene lost 9 bases, with 14 bases spanning the gap. Here the CDR3 reads CSAYRTGGEQFF. In DNA form, the CDR3 reads TGCAGTGCTTACCGAACCGGGGGTGAGCAGTTCTTC.

The chain carries TRBV7-6 and TRBJ1-4; TRBD1 might be the D (5 bases). Trimming shortened V by 1 base and J by 0 bases, and 15 bases separated the two germline ends. In germline, CDR1 is SGHVS, CDR2 FNYEAQ. CDR3 length: 18 residues. CDR3 coding DNA: TGTGCCAGCAGCTTAGGTGGGGCCGCAGTTGCAACTAATGAAAAACTGTTTTTT. Its protein is CASSLGGAAVATNEKLFF.

This clonotype was seen repeatedly, ten times or more. This sequence joins TRBV6-1 and TRBJ2-5; 12 bases line up with TRBD1. The CDR3 is 15 amino acids. Germline trimming cut 4 bases from V and 5 bases from J; bases unmatched to any gene: 5. Germline V gene data show CDR1 as MNHNS and CDR2 as SASEGT. CDR3 protein: CASSAGTGGVETQYF. Here the CDR3 DNA reads TGTGCCAGCAGTGCCGGGACAGGGGGCGTGGAGACCCAGTACTTC.

This clonotype was recorded many times. The V and J genes are TRBV11-2 and TRBJ2-7, with 7 bases identical to TRBD1. The CDR3 has 16 residues. V lost 5 bases and J lost 0; bases outside the gene matches: 10. Germline lookup yields CDR1 SGHAT and CDR2 FQNNGV. The CDR3 loop reads CASSPLGDRYSYEQYF. CDR3 DNA: TGTGCCAGCAGCCCGCTCGGGGACAGATACTCCTACGAGCAGTACTTC.

In its sample, this clonotype was seen a few times. The chain has TRBV20-1 and TRBJ2-7, with a tentative D call TRBD1 (6 bases). V gave up 5 bases and J gave up 6 bases, with 20 bases separating them. CDR1 DFQATT and CDR2 SNEGSKA come from the germline V gene (reference sequence). The CDR3 has 14 amino acids. The CDR3 region is CSAGKLPGHGEQYF. CDR3 bases: TGCAGTGCTGGGAAACTCCCGGGACACGGCGAGCAGTACTTC.

This clonotype was observed a single time. V usage is TRBV15 and J usage is TRBJ2-7; possibly TRBD1 for D (6 bases). CDR1 and CDR2 (germline): LNHNV, YYDKDF (reference sequence). Trimming cost V 3 bases and J 2 bases, with 14 bases left between them. This CDR3 contains 15 residues. The CDR3 sequence is CATSREPGHTYEQYF. CDR3 nucleotide sequence: TGTGCCACCAGCAGGGAACCGGGACATACCTACGAGCAGTACTTC. The variable domain in full, with the rest retrieved from reference TRBV15 and TRBJ2-7, is DAMVIQNPRYQVTQFGKPVTLSCSQTLNHNVMYWYQQKSSQAPKLLFHYYDKDFNNEADTPDNFQSRRPNTSFCFLDIRSPGLGDTAMYLCATSREPGHTYEQYFGPGTRLTVT.

This clonotype was observed a handful of times. The CDR3 protein is CASSSPVSGRISYNEQFF. The DNA for the CDR3 is TGTGCTTCGTCGAGCCCGGTGAGCGGGAGGATCTCCTACAATGAGCAGTTCTTC. J is TRBJ2-1 and V is TRBV11-3; 9 bases match TRBD2. The length of the CDR3 is 18 residues. Germline CDR1 reads SGHNT; CDR2 reads YENEEA.

The J gene is TRBJ2-1, the V gene TRBV14; 7 bases map to TRBD2. After removal of 0 bases from V and 9 bases from J, the junction contained 5 bases not matched to a gene. Germline CDR1 and CDR2: SGHDN and FVKESK. The CDR3 runs to 14 residues. CDR3 amino acids: CASSQESLATEQFF. As DNA, the CDR3 is TGTGCCAGCAGCCAAGAATCACTAGCGACTGAGCAGTTCTTC.

The chain couples TRBV7-3 to TRBJ1-1; 7 positions agree with TRBD1. After removal of 0 bases from V and 4 bases from J, the junction contained 2 bases not matched to a gene. There are 14 residues in the CDR3. In germline, CDR1 is SGHTA, CDR2 FQGTGA. The DNA for the CDR3 is TGTGCCAGCAGCTTAACATCAGGGGGCACTGAAGCTTTCTTT. This sequence encodes CASSLTSGGTEAFF.

The rearrangement links TRBV12-3 or TRBV12-4 to TRBJ2-2; 8 bases match TRBD1. The J segment lost 6 bases and the V segment lost 7 bases, leaving 7 bases of the junction unmatched. This CDR3 has 14 amino acids. In DNA form, the CDR3 reads TGTGCCAGCACCCAATTACAGGGGGCCGGGGAGCTGTTTTTT. It encodes CASTQLQGAGELFF.

This clonotype occurred many times. The V and J genes are TRBV29-1 and TRBJ1-1; no reliable D call. The CDR3 extends over 15 amino acids. The V and J ends lost 2 bases and 4 bases respectively, with 17 bases between them. The germline V gene has CDR1 SQVTM and CDR2 ANQGSEA. The CDR3 spells CSVELWLARVTEAFF. DNA for the CDR3: TGCAGCGTTGAACTTTGGTTGGCCCGGGTCACTGAAGCTTTCTTT.

This clonotype has at least ten counts. The V and J genes are TRBV7-3 and TRBJ2-2; D unclear. Trimming took off 4 bases at V and 6 bases at J, with 18 bases between the two ends. There are 16 residues in the CDR3. Germline V CDR1 and CDR2: SGHTA, FQGTGA. The CDR3 DNA reads as TGTGCCAGCAGCTCCTCGGACCACCATCAGGCCGGGGAGCTGTTTTTT. Protein product: CASSSSDHHQAGELFF.

In its sample, this clonotype was seen a few times. The chain combines TRBV5-1 with TRBJ2-1; no clear D gene. CDR3 length equals 16 residues. V was trimmed by 4 bases and J by 3 bases, leaving 17 bases between them. Germline values: CDR1 SGHRS, CDR2 YFSETQ. The CDR3 region has the DNA TGCGCCAGCAGCGATCCTCCGGGCGGATTCTACAATGAGCAGTTCTTC. It specifies CASSDPPGGFYNEQFF.

The chain uses TRBV2 and TRBJ2-3, with D uncertain. Germline V CDR1 and CDR2: SNHLY, FYNNEI. The CDR3 loop spans 14 amino acids. V shed 0 bases and J shed 6 bases, with 10 bases lying between them. This CDR3 is CASSEARVGDTQYF. In nucleotides, the CDR3 is TGTGCCAGCAGTGAAGCGCGAGTTGGGGATACGCAGTATTTT. The full variable domain, with the rest looked up from reference TRBV2 and TRBJ2-3, is EPEVTQTPSHQVTQMGQEVILRCVPISNHLYFYWYRQILGQKVEFLVSFYNNEISEKSEIFDDQFSVERPDGSNFTLKIRSTKLEDSAMYFCASSEARVGDTQYFGPGTRLTVL.

This clonotype was observed a handful of times. J is TRBJ2-3 and V is TRBV6-1, with no clear D. In germline, CDR1 is MNHNS, CDR2 SASEGT. V shed 2 bases and J shed 2 bases, with 14 bases lying between them. The CDR3 spans 16 residues. This CDR3 reads CASSERSGGITDTQYF. CDR3 nucleotides: TGTGCCAGCAGTGAAAGATCGGGCGGAATCACAGATACGCAGTATTTT.

This clonotype was detected a few times. The chain has TRBV25-1 and TRBJ1-2; no clear D gene. Germline CDR1 and CDR2: MGHDK and SYGVNS. The length of the CDR3 is 13 residues. V dropped 8 bases and J dropped 2 bases, with 12 bases sitting between them. The CDR3: CASQGPENYGYTF. CDR3 DNA: TGTGCCAGCCAAGGACCAGAGAACTATGGCTACACCTTC.

This clonotype was seen only a few times. The chain carries TRBV12-3 or TRBV12-4 and TRBJ2-2, with a tentative D call TRBD1 (6 bases). This CDR3 spans 12 amino acids. V was cut by 4 bases and J by 8 bases, with 8 bases left in between. The CDR3 is CASSWTEGELFF. In nucleotides, the CDR3 is TGTGCCAGCAGTTGGACAGAAGGGGAGCTGTTTTTT.

This clonotype was seen at least ten times. V and J are TRBV7-2 and TRBJ2-1, with D perhaps given as TRBD1 or TRBD2 (5 bases each). The CDR3 sequence is 11 residues long. Germline V CDR1 and CDR2: SGHTA, FQGNSA. Trimming took off 5 bases at V and 14 bases at J, with 13 bases between the two ends. The CDR3 reads CASSSRDVKFF. CDR3 nucleotide sequence: TGTGCCAGCAGCAGCCGGGACGTGAAGTTCTTC.

This clonotype was picked up a small number of times. The chain is built from TRBV5-1 and TRBJ2-3; possible D gene TRBD2, 5 bases. The CDR3 totals 16 residues. Trimming cost V 1 base and J 1 base, with 13 bases left between them. CDR1 is SGHRS, CDR2 YFSETQ, per germline. CDR3 loop: CASSLYASQGTDTQYF. CDR3 bases: TGCGCCAGCAGCTTGTACGCTAGCCAGGGCACAGATACGCAGTATTTT.

This clonotype has ten or more counts. The V call is TRBV11-1, the J call TRBJ2-1; 8 bases align to TRBD2. Unmatched junction bases numbered 10, after V lost 2 bases and J lost 4 bases. This CDR3 is 17 amino acids long. Germline V gene data show CDR1 as SGHAT and CDR2 as FQDESV (reference sequence). CDR3 residues: CASSLLAGMRPYNEQFF. The CDR3 DNA sequence: TGTGCCAGCAGCTTATTAGCGGGAATGCGCCCTTACAATGAGCAGTTCTTC.

At least ten counts were recorded for this clonotype. This chain joins TRBV12-3 or TRBV12-4 and TRBJ1-1, with D possibly TRBD1 on 5 matching bases. V lost 5 bases and J 0 bases, leaving 10 bases between the germline ends. This CDR3 contains 14 residues. CDR3 sequence reads: CASSPSRVNTEAFF. DNA of the CDR3: TGTGCCAGCAGTCCTTCCAGGGTGAACACTGAAGCTTTCTTT.